The 8 T cell receptor beta chains in this list originate from one sample, sequenced in a study of T cell responses to AZD1222 COVID-19 vaccine. Assay used: immunoSEQ multiplex PCR; TCRdb lists only in-frame clones, some missing. The sample yields about 150,000 clones, over 85% seen once. The source was peripheral blood, collected on day 0 of AZD1222 vaccination. These receptors came from an adult in good health.

J is TRBJ1-1 and V is TRBV30, with 12 bases that match TRBD1. CDR1 is GTSNPN and CDR2 is SVGIG in the germline V gene (reference sequence). The V gene end was trimmed by 2 bases and the J gene end by 0 bases; junction bases not matched to a gene: 4. The CDR3 consists of 16 residues. The CDR3, as DNA: TGTGCCTGGAGTTGGGACAGGGGGCGCATGAACACTGAAGCTTTCTTT. It yields the protein CAWSWDRGRMNTEAFF.

The chain employs TRBV7-9 and TRBJ1-4; D perhaps matches TRBD1 (5 bases). CDR1 and CDR2 (germline): SEHNR, FQNEAQ (reference sequence). V dropped 0 bases and J dropped 8 bases, with 13 bases sitting between them. This CDR3 has 15 residues. The CDR3 loop reads CASSLARGEEEKLFF. The CDR3 DNA sequence: TGTGCCAGCAGCTTAGCGCGGGGGGAAGAGGAAAAACTGTTTTTT.

This clone was counted a few times. J is TRBJ2-7 and V is TRBV28, with 7 bases that match TRBD2. The CDR3 spans 12 residues. V shed 6 bases and J 6 bases; nucleotides not matched to a gene: 5. Germline assignment: CDR1 MDHEN and CDR2 SYDVKM. CDR3 coding DNA: TGTGCCAGCAGGCAGGGCGGGGGCGAGCAGTACTTC. It specifies CASRQGGGEQYF.

This chain connects TRBV5-8 to TRBJ1-1; 7 bases match TRBD1. With 6 bases clipped from V and 3 bases from J, the junction kept 5 bases outside the gene matches. This CDR3 has 13 amino acids. CDR1 is SGHTS and CDR2 is YDEGEE in the germline V gene. The chain's CDR3 is CASTDRVHTEAFF. The CDR3 coding sequence is TGTGCCAGCACCGACAGGGTACACACTGAAGCTTTCTTT.

CDR3 sequence: CASSSPGGSGELFF. The CDR3 DNA is TGTGCCAGCAGCTCACCAGGCGGGAGCGGGGAGCTGTTTTTT. The rearrangement links TRBV9 to TRBJ2-2, with 7 bases that match TRBD2. Germline V gene lookup returns CDR1 SGDLS and CDR2 YYNGEE. The CDR3 length is 14 residues. The trim removed 4 bases at V and 7 bases at J, leaving 7 bases unmatched.

The V call is TRBV28, the J call TRBJ1-2, with D possibly being TRBD1 (5 bases). CDR1 and CDR2 (germline): MDHEN, SYDVKM. V lost 6 bases and J lost 6, with 20 bases in between. The CDR3 covers 15 residues. CDR3 coding DNA: TGTGCCAGCAGCCCCGGGGGACCCCAGCGGCATGGCTACACCTTC. It translates to CASSPGGPQRHGYTF.

The genes are TRBV5-8 and TRBJ1-5; D remains ambiguous. The CDR3 consists of 14 residues. Germline CDR1 is SGHTS and CDR2 is YDEGEE. With 0 bases removed from V and 3 bases from J, the gap between germline ends came to 7 bases. The CDR3 is CASSLVQPNQPQHF. CDR3 nucleotides: TGTGCCAGCAGCTTGGTACAGCCCAATCAGCCCCAGCATTTT.

The chain has TRBV7-9 and TRBJ1-4; TRBD1 matches at 9 bases. From germline, CDR1 is SEHNR and CDR2 FQNEAQ (reference sequence). Trimming removed 5 bases from V and 6 bases from J; junction bases left unmatched: 7. The CDR3 is 15 amino acids. In DNA, the CDR3 is TGTGCCAGCAGCCAAGGGGACAGGGCCGATGAAAAACTGTTTTTT. Its protein is CASSQGDRADEKLFF.